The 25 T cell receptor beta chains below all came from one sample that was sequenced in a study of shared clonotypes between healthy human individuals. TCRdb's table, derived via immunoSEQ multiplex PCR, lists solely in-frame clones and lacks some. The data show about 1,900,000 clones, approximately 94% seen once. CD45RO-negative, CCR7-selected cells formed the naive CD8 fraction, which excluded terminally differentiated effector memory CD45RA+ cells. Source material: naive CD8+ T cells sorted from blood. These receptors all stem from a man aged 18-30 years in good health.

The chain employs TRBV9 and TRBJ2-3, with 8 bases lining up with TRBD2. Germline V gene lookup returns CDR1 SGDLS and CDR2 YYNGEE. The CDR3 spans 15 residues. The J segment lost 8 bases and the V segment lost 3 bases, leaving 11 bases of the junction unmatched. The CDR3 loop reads CASSAGWTSMVTQYF. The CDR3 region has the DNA TGTGCCAGCAGCGCGGGCTGGACTAGCATGGTTACGCAGTATTTT.

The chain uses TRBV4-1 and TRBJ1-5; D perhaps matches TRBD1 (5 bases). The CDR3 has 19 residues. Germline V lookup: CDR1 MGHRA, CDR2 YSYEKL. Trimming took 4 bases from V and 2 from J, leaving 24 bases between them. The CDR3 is CASSRGPRRRPGGNQPQHF. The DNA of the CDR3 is TGCGCCAGCAGCCGAGGTCCACGAAGAAGGCCGGGGGGCAATCAGCCCCAGCATTTT.

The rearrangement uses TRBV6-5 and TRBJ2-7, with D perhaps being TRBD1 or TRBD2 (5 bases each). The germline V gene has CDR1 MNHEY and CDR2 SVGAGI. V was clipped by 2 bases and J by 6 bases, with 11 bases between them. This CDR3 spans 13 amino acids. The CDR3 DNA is TGTGCCAGCAGTTACGGGGGAGCCTCCGAGCAGTACTTC. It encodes CASSYGGASEQYF.

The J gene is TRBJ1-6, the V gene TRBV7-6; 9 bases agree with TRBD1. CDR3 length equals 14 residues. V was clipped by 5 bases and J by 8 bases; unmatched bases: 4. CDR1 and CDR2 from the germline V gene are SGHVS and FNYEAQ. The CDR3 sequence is CASSPGQGHSPLHF. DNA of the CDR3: TGTGCCAGCAGCCCCGGACAGGGGCATTCACCCCTCCACTTT.

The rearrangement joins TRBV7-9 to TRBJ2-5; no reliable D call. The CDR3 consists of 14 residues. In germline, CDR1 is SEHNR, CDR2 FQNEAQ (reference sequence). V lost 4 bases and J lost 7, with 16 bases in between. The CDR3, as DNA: TGTGCCAGCAGCTCTGGGGAATCCTTAGGGACCCAGTACTTC. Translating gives CASSSGESLGTQYF. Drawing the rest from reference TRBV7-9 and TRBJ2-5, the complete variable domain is DTGVSQNPRHKITKRGQNVTFRCDPISEHNRLYWYRQTLGQGPEFLTYFQNEAQLEKSRLLSDRFSAERPKGSFSTLEIQRTEQGDSAMYLCASSSGESLGTQYFGPGTRLLVL.

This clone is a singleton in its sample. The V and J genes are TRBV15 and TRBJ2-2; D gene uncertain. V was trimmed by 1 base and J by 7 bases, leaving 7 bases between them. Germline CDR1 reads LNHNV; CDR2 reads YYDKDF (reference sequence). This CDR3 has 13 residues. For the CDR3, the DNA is TGTGCCACCAGCAGAGCCGCAGGCGGGGAGCTGTTTTTT. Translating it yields CATSRAAGGELFF.

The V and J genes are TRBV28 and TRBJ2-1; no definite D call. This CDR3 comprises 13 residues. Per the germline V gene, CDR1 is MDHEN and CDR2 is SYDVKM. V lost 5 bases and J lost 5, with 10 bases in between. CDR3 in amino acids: CASSGLDHNEQFF. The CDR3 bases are TGTGCCAGCAGTGGCCTAGACCACAATGAGCAGTTCTTC.

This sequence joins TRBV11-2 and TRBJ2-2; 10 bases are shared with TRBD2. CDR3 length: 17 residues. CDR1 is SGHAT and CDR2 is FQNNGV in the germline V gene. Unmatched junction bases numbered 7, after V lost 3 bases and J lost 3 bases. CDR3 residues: CASSFIASGGDTGELFF. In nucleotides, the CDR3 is TGTGCCAGCAGCTTTATCGCGAGCGGGGGGGACACCGGGGAGCTGTTTTTT.

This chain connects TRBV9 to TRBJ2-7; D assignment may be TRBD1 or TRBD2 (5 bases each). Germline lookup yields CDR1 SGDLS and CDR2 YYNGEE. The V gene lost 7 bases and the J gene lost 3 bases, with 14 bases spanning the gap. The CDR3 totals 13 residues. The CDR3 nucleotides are TGTGCCAGCGGCAGGGACCGGAACTACGAGCAGTACTTC. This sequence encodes CASGRDRNYEQYF.

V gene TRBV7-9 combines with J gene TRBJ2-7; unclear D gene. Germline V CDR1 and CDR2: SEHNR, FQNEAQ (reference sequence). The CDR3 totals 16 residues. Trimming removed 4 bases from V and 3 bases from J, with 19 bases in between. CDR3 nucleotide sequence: TGTGCCAGCAGCTCTCAAGCACTTGGAATAAGCTACGAGCAGTACTTC. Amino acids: CASSSQALGISYEQYF.

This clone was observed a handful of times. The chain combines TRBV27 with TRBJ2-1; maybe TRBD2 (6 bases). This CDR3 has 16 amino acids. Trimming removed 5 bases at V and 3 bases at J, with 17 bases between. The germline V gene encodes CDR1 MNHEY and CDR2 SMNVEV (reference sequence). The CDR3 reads CASSPQSGAHYNEQFF. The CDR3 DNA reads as TGTGCCAGCAGTCCCCAGTCGGGAGCTCACTACAATGAGCAGTTCTTC.

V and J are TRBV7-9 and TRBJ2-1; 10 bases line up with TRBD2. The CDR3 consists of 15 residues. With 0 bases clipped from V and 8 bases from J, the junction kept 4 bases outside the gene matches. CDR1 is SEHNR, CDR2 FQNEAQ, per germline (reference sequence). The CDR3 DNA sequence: TGTGCCAGCAGCTTAGCTAGCGGGGGGCAGGATGAGCAGTTCTTC. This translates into CASSLASGGQDEQFF.

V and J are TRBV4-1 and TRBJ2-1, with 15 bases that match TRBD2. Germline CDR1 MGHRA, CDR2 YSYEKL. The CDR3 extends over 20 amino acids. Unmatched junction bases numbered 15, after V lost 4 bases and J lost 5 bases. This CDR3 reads CASSPLVGLAGGPGDNEQFF. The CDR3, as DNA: TGCGCCAGCAGCCCACTTGTCGGACTAGCGGGAGGGCCGGGGGACAATGAGCAGTTCTTC.

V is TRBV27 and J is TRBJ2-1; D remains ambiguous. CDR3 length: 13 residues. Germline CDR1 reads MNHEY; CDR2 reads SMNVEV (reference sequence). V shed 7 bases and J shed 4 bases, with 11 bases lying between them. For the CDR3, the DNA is TGTGCCAGCACAACCGACAAATACAATGAGCAGTTCTTC. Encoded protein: CASTTDKYNEQFF.

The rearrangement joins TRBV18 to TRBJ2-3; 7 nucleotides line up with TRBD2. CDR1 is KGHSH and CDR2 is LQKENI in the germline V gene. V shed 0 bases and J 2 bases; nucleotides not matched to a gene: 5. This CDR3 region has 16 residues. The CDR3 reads CASSPPKGRDTDTQYF. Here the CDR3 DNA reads TGTGCCAGCTCACCACCAAAGGGGAGGGACACAGATACGCAGTATTTT.

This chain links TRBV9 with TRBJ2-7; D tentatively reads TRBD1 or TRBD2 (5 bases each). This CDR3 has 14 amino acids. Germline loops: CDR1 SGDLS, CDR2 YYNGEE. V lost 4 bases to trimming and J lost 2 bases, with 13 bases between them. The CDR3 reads CASSMGPGTYEQYF. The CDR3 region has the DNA TGTGCCAGCAGCATGGGACCTGGGACCTACGAGCAGTACTTC.

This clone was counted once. The CDR3 loop is CASSLGGAGEAFF. CDR3 in DNA: TGTGCCAGCAGCTTAGGTGGGGCAGGGGAAGCTTTCTTT. The chain is built from TRBV13 and TRBJ1-1; D possibly corresponds to TRBD1 (5 bases). Trimming shortened V by 0 bases and J by 8 bases, and 10 bases separated the two germline ends. The CDR3 runs 13 residues. Germline lookup yields CDR1 PRHDT and CDR2 FYEKMQ (reference sequence).

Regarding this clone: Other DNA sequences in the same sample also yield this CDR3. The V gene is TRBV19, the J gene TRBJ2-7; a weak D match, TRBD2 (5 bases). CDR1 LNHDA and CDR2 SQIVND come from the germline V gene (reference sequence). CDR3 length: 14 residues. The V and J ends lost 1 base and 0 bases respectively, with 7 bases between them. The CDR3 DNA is TGTGCCAGTAGTATAGGTGGGAGCTCCTACGAGCAGTACTTC. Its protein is CASSIGGSSYEQYF.

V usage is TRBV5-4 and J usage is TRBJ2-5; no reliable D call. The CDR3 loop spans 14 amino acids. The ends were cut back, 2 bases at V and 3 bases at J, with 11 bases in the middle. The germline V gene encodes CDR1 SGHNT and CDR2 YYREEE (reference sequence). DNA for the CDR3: TGTGCCAGCAGCTTAGAGACTGACAAAGAGACCCAGTACTTC. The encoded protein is CASSLETDKETQYF.

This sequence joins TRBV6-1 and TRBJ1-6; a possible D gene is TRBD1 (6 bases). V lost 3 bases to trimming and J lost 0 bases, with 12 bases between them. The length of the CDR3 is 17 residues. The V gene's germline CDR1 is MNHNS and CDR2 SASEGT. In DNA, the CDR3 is TGTGCCAGCAGTGACTTGGGACACCTCTCCTATAATTCACCCCTCCACTTT. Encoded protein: CASSDLGHLSYNSPLHF.

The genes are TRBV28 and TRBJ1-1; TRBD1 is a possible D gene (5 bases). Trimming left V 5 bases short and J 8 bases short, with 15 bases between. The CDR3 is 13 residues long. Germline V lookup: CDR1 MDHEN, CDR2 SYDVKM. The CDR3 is CASSLPRGPEAFF. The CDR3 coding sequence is TGTGCCAGCAGTCTACCCCGGGGCCCGGAAGCTTTCTTT.

The CDR3 loop is CASSSIQGEVYNEQFF. CDR3 DNA sequence: TGTGCCAGCAGCTCGATCCAAGGGGAGGTCTACAATGAGCAGTTCTTC. The chain links TRBV7-2 to TRBJ2-1, with D perhaps matching TRBD2 (6 bases). This CDR3 has 16 residues. Deletions cut 4 bases from V and 3 bases from J, with 16 bases between. Germline V lookup: CDR1 SGHTA, CDR2 FQGNSA.

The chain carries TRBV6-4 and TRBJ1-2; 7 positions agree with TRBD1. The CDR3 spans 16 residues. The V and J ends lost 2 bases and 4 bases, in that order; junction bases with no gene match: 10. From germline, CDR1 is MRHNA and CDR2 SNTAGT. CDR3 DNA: TGTGCCAGCAGTGACCGGACGACAGGGTTAGGCTATGGCTACACCTTC. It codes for CASSDRTTGLGYGYTF.

The CDR3 sequence: CASSPDKVGSGANVLTF. CDR3 sequence (DNA): TGTGCCAGCTCACCGGACAAGGTCGGCTCTGGGGCCAACGTCCTGACTTTC. The chain has TRBV18 and TRBJ2-6, with D possibly being TRBD1 (5 bases). V was trimmed by 3 bases and J by 0 bases, leaving 12 bases between them. The CDR3 covers 17 residues. The germline gives CDR1 KGHSH, CDR2 LQKENI.

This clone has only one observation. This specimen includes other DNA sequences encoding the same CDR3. The CDR3 DNA is TGTGCCAGCAGCTACGGGACAGGGGACTACGAGCAGTACTTC. Its translation: CASSYGTGDYEQYF. The chain uses TRBV6-5 and TRBJ2-7; the match to TRBD1 covers 10 bases. Germline V gene lookup returns CDR1 MNHEY and CDR2 SVGAGI. With 6 bases clipped from V and 3 bases from J, the junction kept 5 bases outside the gene matches. This CDR3 comprises 14 residues.